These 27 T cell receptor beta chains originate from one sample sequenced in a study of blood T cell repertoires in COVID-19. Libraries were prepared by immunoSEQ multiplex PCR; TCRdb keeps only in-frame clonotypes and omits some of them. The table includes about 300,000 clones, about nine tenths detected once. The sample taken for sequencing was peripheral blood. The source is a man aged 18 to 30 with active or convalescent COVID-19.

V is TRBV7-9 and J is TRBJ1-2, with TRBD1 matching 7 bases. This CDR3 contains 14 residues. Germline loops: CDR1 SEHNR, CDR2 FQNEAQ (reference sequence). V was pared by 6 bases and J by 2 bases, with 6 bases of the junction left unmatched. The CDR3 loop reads CASRSDRLNYGYTF. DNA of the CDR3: TGTGCCAGCAGGTCGGACAGGCTGAACTATGGCTACACCTTC.

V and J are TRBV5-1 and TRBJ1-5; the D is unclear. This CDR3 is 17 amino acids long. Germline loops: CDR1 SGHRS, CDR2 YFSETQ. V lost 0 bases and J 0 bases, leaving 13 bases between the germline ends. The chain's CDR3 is CASSLVRVKYSNQPQHF. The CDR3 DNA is TGCGCCAGCAGCTTGGTGCGAGTGAAATATAGCAATCAGCCCCAGCATTTT. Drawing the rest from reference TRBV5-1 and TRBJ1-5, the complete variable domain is KAGVTQTPRYLIKTRGQQVTLSCSPISGHRSVSWYQQTPGQGLQFLFEYFSETQRNKGNFPGRFSGRQFSNSRSEMNVSTLELGDSALYLCASSLVRVKYSNQPQHFGDGTRLSIL.

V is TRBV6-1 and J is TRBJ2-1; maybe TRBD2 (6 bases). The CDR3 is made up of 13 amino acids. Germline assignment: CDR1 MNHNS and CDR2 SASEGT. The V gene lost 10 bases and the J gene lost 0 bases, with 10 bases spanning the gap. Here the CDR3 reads CATRGTSYNEQFF. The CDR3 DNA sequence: TGTGCCACCCGGGGGACCTCCTACAATGAGCAGTTCTTC.

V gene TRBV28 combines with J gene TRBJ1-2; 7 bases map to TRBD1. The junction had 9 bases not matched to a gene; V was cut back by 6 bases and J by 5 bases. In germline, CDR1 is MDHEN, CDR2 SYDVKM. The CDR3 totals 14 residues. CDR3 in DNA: TGTGCCAGCAGACGTACCGGGACAGTGTATGGCTACACCTTC. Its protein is CASRRTGTVYGYTF.

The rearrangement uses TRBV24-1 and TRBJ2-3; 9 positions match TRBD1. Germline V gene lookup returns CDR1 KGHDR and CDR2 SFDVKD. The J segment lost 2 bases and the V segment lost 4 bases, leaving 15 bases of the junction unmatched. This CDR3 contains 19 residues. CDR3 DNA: TGTGCCACCAGTGACTCTCCGGGGACAGGGCTAGCGGTCACAGATACGCAGTATTTT. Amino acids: CATSDSPGTGLAVTDTQYF.

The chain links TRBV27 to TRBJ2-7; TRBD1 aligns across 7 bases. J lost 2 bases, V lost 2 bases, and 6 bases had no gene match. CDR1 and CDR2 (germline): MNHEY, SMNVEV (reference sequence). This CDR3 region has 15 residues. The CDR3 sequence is CASSLTGAVPYEQYF. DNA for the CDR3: TGTGCCAGCAGTTTAACAGGGGCTGTCCCCTACGAGCAGTACTTC.

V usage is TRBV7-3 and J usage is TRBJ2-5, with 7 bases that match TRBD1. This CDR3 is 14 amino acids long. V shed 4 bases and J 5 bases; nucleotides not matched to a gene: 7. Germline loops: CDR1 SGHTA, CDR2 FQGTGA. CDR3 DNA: TGTGCCAGCAGCTCGCACAGGGGTGGGGAGACCCAGTACTTC. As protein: CASSSHRGGETQYF.

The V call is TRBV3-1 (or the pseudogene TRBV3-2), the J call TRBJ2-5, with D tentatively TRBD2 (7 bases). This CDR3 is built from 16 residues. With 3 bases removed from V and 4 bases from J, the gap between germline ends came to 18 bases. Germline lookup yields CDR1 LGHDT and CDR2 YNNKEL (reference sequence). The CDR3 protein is CASSHARWGGPETQYF. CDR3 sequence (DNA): TGTGCCAGCAGCCACGCTCGTTGGGGGGGGCCAGAGACCCAGTACTTC.

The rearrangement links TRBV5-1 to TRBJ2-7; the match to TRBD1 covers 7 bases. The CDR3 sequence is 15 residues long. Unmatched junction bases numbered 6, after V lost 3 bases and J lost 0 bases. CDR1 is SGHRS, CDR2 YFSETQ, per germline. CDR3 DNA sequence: TGCGCCAGCAGCTCCGGGACAGTGTACTCCTACGAGCAGTACTTC. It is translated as CASSSGTVYSYEQYF.

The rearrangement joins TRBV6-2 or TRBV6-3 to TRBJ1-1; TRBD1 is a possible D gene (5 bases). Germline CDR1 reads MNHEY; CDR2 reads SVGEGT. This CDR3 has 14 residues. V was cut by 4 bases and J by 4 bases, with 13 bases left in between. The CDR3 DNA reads TGTGCCAGCAGTTCTTTAATAGGGGTCACTGAAGCTTTCTTT. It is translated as CASSSLIGVTEAFF.

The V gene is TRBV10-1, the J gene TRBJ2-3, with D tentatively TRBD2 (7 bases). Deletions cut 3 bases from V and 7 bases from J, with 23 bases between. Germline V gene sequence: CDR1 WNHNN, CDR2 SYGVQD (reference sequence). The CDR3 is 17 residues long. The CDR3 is CASSETPRAGASYTQYF. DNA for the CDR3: TGCGCCAGCAGTGAAACTCCCCGGGCGGGGGCCTCATATACGCAGTATTTT.

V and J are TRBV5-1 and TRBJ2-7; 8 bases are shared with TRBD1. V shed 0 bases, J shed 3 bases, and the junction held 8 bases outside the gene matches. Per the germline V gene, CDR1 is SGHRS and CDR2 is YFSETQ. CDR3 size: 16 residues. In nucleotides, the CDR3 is TGCGCCAGCAGCTTGGGAACAGGGGGTCCCATCTACGAGCAGTACTTC. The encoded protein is CASSLGTGGPIYEQYF.

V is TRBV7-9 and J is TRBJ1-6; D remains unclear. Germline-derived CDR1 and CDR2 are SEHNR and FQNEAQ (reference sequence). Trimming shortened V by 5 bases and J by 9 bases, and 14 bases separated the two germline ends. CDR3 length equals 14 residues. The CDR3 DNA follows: TGTGCCAGCAGCCCGGGAGCCGGTGGTTCACCCCTCCACTTT. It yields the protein CASSPGAGGSPLHF.

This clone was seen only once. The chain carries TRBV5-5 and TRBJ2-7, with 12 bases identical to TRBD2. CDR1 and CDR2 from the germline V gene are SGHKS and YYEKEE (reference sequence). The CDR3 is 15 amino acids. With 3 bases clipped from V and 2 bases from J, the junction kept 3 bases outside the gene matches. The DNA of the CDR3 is TGTGCCAGCAGCTACCGGACTAGCGGGACCTACGAGCAGTACTTC. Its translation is CASSYRTSGTYEQYF.

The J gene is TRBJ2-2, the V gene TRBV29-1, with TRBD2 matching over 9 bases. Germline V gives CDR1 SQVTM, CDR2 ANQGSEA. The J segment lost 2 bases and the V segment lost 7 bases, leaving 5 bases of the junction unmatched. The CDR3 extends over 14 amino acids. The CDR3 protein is CSAATSGNTGELFF. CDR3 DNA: TGCAGCGCTGCGACTAGCGGAAACACCGGGGAGCTGTTTTTT.

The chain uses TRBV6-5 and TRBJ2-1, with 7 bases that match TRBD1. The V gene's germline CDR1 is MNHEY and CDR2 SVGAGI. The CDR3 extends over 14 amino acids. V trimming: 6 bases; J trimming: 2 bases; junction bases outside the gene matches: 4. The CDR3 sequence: CASSRQGTYNEQFF. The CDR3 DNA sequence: TGTGCCAGCAGCCGACAGGGTACCTACAATGAGCAGTTCTTC.

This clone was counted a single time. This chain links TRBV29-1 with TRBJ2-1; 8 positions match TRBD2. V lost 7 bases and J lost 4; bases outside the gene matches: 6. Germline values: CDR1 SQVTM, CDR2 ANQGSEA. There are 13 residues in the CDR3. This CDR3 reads CSGVSGSYNEQFF. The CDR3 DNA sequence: TGCAGCGGGGTAAGCGGGAGTTACAATGAGCAGTTCTTC.

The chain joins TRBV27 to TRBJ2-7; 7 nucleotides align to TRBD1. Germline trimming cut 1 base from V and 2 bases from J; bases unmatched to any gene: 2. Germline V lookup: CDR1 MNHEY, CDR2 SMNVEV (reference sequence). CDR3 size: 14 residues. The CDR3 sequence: CASSLFGQAYEQYF. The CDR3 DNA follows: TGTGCCAGCAGTTTATTTGGACAGGCCTACGAGCAGTACTTC.

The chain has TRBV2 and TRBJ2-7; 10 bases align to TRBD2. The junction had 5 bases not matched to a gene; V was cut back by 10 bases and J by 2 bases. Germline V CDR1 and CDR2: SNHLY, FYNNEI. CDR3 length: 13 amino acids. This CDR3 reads CATRTSGTYEQYF. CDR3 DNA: TGTGCCACCCGGACTAGCGGAACCTACGAGCAGTACTTC.

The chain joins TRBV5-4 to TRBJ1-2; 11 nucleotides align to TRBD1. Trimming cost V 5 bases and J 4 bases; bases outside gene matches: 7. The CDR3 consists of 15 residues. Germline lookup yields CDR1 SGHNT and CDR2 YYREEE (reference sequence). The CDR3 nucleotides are TGTGCCAGCAGACTAAGGGGGACAGGGGGCTATGGCTACACCTTC. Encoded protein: CASRLRGTGGYGYTF. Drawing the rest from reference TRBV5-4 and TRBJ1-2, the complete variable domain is ETGVTQSPTHLIKTRGQQVTLRCSSQSGHNTVSWYQQALGQGPQFIFQYYREEENGRGNFPPRFSGLQFPNYSSELNVNALELDDSALYLCASRLRGTGGYGYTFGSGTRLTVV.

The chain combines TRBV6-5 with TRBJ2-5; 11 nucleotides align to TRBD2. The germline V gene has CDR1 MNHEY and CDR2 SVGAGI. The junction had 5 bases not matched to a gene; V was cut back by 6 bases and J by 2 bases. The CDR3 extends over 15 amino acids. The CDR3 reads CASSRLAGKQETQYF. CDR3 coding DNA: TGTGCCAGCAGCCGACTAGCGGGGAAGCAAGAGACCCAGTACTTC.

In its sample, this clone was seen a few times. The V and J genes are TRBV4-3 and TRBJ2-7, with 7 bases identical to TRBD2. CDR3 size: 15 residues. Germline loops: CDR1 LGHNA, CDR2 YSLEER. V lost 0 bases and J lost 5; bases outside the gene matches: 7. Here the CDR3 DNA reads TGCGCCAGCAGCCAAGATCGCGGGGGAGGCAACGAGCAGTACTTC. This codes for CASSQDRGGGNEQYF.

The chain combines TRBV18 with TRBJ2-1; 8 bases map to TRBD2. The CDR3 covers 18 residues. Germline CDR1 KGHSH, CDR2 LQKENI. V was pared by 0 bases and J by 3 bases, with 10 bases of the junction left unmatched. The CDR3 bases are TGTGCCAGCTCACCACCGACCGTCTTAGCGGGAAGCTACAATGAGCAGTTCTTC. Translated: CASSPPTVLAGSYNEQFF.

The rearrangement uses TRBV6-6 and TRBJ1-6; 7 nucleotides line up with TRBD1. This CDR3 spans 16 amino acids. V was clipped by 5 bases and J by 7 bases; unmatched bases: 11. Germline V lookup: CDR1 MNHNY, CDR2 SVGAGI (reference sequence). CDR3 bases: TGTGCCAGCAGTCCCGTCGGACAGGTCCAAAATTCACCCCTCCACTTT. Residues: CASSPVGQVQNSPLHF.

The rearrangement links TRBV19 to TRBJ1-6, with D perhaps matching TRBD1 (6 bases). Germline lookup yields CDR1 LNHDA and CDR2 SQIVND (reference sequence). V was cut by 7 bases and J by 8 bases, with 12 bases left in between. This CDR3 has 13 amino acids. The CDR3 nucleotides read TGTGCCAGTACCACAGGGTGGGATTCACCCCTCCACTTT. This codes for CASTTGWDSPLHF.

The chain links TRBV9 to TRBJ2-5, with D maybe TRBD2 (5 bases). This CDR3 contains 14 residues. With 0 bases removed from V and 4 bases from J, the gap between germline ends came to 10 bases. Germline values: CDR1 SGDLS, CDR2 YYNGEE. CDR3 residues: CASSVAGIRETQYF. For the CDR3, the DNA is TGTGCCAGCAGCGTAGCCGGGATTAGAGAGACCCAGTACTTC. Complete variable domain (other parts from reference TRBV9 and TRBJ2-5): DSGVTQTPKHLITATGQRVTLRCSPRSGDLSVYWYQQSLDQGLQFLIQYYNGEERAKGNILERFSAQQFPDLHSELNLSSLELGDSALYFCASSVAGIRETQYFGPGTRLLVL.

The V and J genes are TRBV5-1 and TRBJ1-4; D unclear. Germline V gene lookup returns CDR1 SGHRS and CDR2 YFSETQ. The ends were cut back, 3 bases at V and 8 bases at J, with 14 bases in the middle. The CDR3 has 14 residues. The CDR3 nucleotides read TGCGCCAGCAGCTGGGAAGGGTCGGGAGAAAAACTGTTTTTT. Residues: CASSWEGSGEKLFF.